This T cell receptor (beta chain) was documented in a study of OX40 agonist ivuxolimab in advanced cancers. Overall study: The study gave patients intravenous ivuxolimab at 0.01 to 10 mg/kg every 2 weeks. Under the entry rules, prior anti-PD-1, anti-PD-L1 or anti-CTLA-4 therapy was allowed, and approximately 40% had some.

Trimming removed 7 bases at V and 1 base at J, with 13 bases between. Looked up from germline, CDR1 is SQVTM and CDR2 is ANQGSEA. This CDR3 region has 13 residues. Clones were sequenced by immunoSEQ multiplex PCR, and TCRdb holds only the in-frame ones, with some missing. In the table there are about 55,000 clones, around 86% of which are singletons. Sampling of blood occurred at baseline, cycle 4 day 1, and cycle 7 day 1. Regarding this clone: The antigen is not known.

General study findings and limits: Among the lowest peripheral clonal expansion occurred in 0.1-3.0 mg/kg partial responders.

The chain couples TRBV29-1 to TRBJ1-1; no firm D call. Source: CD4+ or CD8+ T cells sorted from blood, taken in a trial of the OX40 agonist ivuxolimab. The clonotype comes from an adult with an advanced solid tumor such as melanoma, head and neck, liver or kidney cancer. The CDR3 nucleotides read TGCAGCGCCGGGTGGATGGGGAACACTGAAGCTTTCTTT. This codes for CSAGWMGNTEAFF.